Below, 12 T cell receptor beta chains from the same sample are listed, as sequenced in a study of blood T cell repertoires in COVID-19. Clones were read by immunoSEQ multiplex PCR, and TCRdb kept only the in-frame ones, dropping some. The table has just over 90,000 clones, 75% to 90% seen once; the top ten hold roughly 1.5%. Sequenced material: peripheral blood. Source of these receptors: a human donor with active COVID-19. The donor label of this sample is uncertain.

This clone was detected once. The rearrangement joins TRBV27 to TRBJ2-1; TRBD1 matches at 9 bases. CDR1 is MNHEY, CDR2 SMNVEV, per germline (reference sequence). This CDR3 region has 13 residues. V lost 6 bases to trimming and J lost 7 bases; unmatched junction nucleotides: 4. CDR3 bases: TGTGCCAGCAGCCACAGGGGGCAGAATGAGCAGTTCTTC. Protein product: CASSHRGQNEQFF.

V and J are TRBV24-1 and TRBJ2-5; D may be TRBD2 (6 bases). Germline lookup yields CDR1 KGHDR and CDR2 SFDVKD. V was trimmed by 2 bases and J by 6 bases, leaving 15 bases between them. The CDR3 has 15 residues. Written as DNA, the CDR3 is TGTGCCACCAGTGATTCCGGACTAAGGGCTCAGACCCAGTACTTC. It is translated as CATSDSGLRAQTQYF.

The CDR3 DNA reads as TGTGCCAGCAGGACGGCGGGACTAGCGGGAACCTCCTACGAGCAGTACTTC. Translated, it gives CASRTAGLAGTSYEQYF. The gene calls are TRBV2 and TRBJ2-7; 13 positions agree with TRBD2. The germline gives CDR1 SNHLY, CDR2 FYNNEI. This CDR3 has 17 residues. Losses at the gene ends were 6 bases for V and 0 bases for J; bases not matched to a gene: 8.

The chain employs TRBV3-1 (or the pseudogene TRBV3-2) and TRBJ2-7; TRBD1 aligns across 7 bases. The CDR3 has 14 residues. V was pared by 3 bases and J by 3 bases, with 5 bases of the junction left unmatched. CDR1 and CDR2 from the germline V gene are LGHDT and YNNKEL (reference sequence). The CDR3 is CASSHLDRDYEQYF. The CDR3 DNA reads TGTGCCAGCAGCCACCTAGACAGGGACTACGAGCAGTACTTC.

This clone has a handful of counts. J is TRBJ1-4 and V is TRBV6-6; 8 bases line up with TRBD1. Germline values: CDR1 MNHNY, CDR2 SVGAGI (reference sequence). The CDR3 sequence is 16 residues long. V lost 2 bases and J lost 4; bases outside the gene matches: 6. The CDR3 DNA sequence: TGTGCCAGCAGTTACGGGTCGGGACAGGTTAATGAAAAACTGTTTTTT. Its translation is CASSYGSGQVNEKLFF.

This chain links TRBV29-1 with TRBJ1-1; TRBD1 aligns across 7 bases. Germline V gene sequence: CDR1 SQVTM, CDR2 ANQGSEA. CDR3 length equals 13 residues. V lost 5 bases to trimming and J lost 1 base; unmatched junction nucleotides: 4. DNA for the CDR3: TGCAGCGTTCCGACAGGGACGAACACTGAAGCTTTCTTT. Its translation: CSVPTGTNTEAFF. The whole variable domain, remainder taken from reference TRBV29-1 and TRBJ1-1, is SAVISQKPSRDICQRGTSLTIQCQVDSQVTMMFWYRQQPGQSLTLIATANQGSEATYESGFVIDKFPISRPNLTFSTLTVSNMSPEDSSIYLCSVPTGTNTEAFFGQGTRLTVV.

The CDR3 bases are TGTGCCAGCAGCTTAGTTGGGGCGGGCAATCAGCCCCAGCATTTT. Its translation: CASSLVGAGNQPQHF. The chain couples TRBV7-9 to TRBJ1-5; possibly TRBD1 for D (5 bases). Looked up from germline, CDR1 is SEHNR and CDR2 is FQNEAQ (reference sequence). Deletions cut 1 base from V and 2 bases from J, with 9 bases between. The length of the CDR3 is 15 residues. Combining the CDR3 with reference TRBV7-9 and TRBJ1-5 gives the whole variable domain DTGVSQNPRHKITKRGQNVTFRCDPISEHNRLYWYRQTLGQGPEFLTYFQNEAQLEKSRLLSDRFSAERPKGSFSTLEIQRTEQGDSAMYLCASSLVGAGNQPQHFGDGTRLSIL.

V and J are TRBV6-2 or TRBV6-3 and TRBJ1-5, with a weak D call TRBD1 (5 bases). This CDR3 has 17 amino acids. Looked up from germline, CDR1 is MNHEY and CDR2 is SVGEGT. Trimming removed 5 bases from V and 0 bases from J, with 17 bases in between. The CDR3 region has the DNA TGTGCCAGCAGTCGCACGACCTCCAGGGCTAGCAATCAGCCCCAGCATTTT. Protein sequence: CASSRTTSRASNQPQHF.

This sequence joins TRBV28 and TRBJ1-4, with TRBD1 matching over 7 bases. Looked up from germline, CDR1 is MDHEN and CDR2 is SYDVKM. There are 15 residues in the CDR3. The V and J ends lost 7 bases and 6 bases, in that order; junction bases with no gene match: 11. The CDR3 DNA follows: TGTGCCAGCATACAGGGGACCGGGGCTTATGAAAAACTGTTTTTT. Translation gives CASIQGTGAYEKLFF. Full variable domain (missing parts from reference TRBV28 and TRBJ1-4): DVKVTQSSRYLVKRTGEKVFLECVQDMDHENMFWYRQDPGLGLRLIYFSYDVKMKEKGDIPEGYSVSREKKERFSLILESASTNQTSMYLCASIQGTGAYEKLFFGSGTQLSVL.

This rearrangement joins TRBV4-1 to TRBJ2-1, with 11 positions matching TRBD1. The CDR3 loop spans 17 amino acids. Trimming removed 3 bases from V and 7 bases from J; junction bases left unmatched: 11. Looked up from germline, CDR1 is MGHRA and CDR2 is YSYEKL. CDR3 DNA sequence: TGCGCCAGCAGCCACTACCCCACCGGGACAGGGGGAAATGAGCAGTTCTTC. It encodes CASSHYPTGTGGNEQFF.

This chain's CDR3 is CAWKVGGTDTQYF. The CDR3, as DNA: TGTGCCTGGAAGGTCGGGGGCACAGATACGCAGTATTTT. The V call is TRBV30, the J call TRBJ2-3; a weak D match, TRBD2 (5 bases). Germline V gene lookup returns CDR1 GTSNPN and CDR2 SVGIG (reference sequence). Trimming removed 4 bases from V and 1 base from J, with 9 bases in between. The CDR3 has 13 residues.

Points on this clone: Other nucleotide sequences in the sample specify the same CDR3. The rearrangement uses TRBV3-1 (or the pseudogene TRBV3-2) and TRBJ1-1; D gene uncertain. V gave up 6 bases and J gave up 5 bases, with 7 bases separating them. Per the germline V gene, CDR1 is LGHDT and CDR2 is YNNKEL (reference sequence). This CDR3 contains 11 residues. The CDR3 reads CASRGGTEAFF. The CDR3 DNA sequence: TGTGCCAGCAGGGGAGGGACTGAAGCTTTCTTT.